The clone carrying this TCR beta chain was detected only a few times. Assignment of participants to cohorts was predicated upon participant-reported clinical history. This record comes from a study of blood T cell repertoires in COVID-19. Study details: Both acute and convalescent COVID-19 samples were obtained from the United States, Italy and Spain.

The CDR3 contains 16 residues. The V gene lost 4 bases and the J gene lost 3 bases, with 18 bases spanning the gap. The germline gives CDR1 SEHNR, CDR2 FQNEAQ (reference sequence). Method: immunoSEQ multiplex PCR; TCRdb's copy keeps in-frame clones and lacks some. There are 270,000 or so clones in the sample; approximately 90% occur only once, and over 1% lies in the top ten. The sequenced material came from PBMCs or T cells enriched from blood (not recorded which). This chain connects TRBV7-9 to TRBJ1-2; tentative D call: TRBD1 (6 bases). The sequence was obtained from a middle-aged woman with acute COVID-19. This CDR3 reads CASSSESTGFYYGYTF. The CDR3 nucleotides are TGTGCCAGCAGCTCAGAGTCCACAGGGTTTTACTATGGCTACACCTTC.